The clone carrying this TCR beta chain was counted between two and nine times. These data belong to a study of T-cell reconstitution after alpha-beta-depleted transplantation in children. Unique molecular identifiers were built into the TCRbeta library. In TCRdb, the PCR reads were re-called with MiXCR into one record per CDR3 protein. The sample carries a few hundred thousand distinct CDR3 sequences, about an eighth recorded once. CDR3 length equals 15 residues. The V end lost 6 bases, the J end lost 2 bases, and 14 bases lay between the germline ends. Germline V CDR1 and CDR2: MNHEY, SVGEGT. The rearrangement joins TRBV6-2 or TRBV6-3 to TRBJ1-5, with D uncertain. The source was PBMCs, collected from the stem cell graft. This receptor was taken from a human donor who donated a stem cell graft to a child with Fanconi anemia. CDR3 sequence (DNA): TGTGCCAGCAGCCATGGGCTAGAAGGCAATCAGCCCCAGCATTTT. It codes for CASSHGLEGNQPQHF.